The source of this T cell receptor beta chain is a study of cytomegalovirus exposure and HLA in healthy donors (dated by TCRdb to about 2017). For the study in its entirety: In an earlier analysis of some 610 of the donors, 276 Gb of sequence data and some 100 million unique TCR beta sequences from roughly 190 million T cells were reported. A handful of DR-DQ haplotypes were handled as single units for association and clustering because linkage in the cohort was strong. The study combined high-throughput TCR immunosequencing, statistical association of individual TCRs with disease status, and machine learning to predict cytomegalovirus infection status. Donor age, sex, ethnicity and CMV serostatus were compiled together with the repertoire data. A later genetic analysis used genome-wide SNP genotypes for about 65% of the 666 donors, treating that subset as a discovery cohort. Besides the first cohort of under 700 subjects, a separate validation cohort made up of 120 different subjects was used. An early release that covered about 600 HLA-typed donors contained 300 to 350 gigabases of sequencing data and 75 million to 100 million unique TCR sequences. The number of donors typed differed by locus, with roughly 629-640 for A, B, C, DRB1 and DQB1, 522 for DQA1, over 600 for DPA1, and some 470 for DPB1. In a later analysis, previously published TCR beta repertoires from 550 to 700 donors were re-analyzed and high-resolution HLA genotyping was added so that TCR occurrence patterns could be studied. Rather than using new phenotypic data, the later analysis identified candidate immune exposures from TCR beta sequences and from how often those sequences occurred across donors. To decide whether each TCR beta V gene segment behaved as functional or pseudogenic, an earlier analysis of fewer than 750 of the donors relied on high-throughput TCR beta sequencing. All discovery cohort repertoires had been generated on a single sequencing platform. The study profiled the T cell repertoires of under 700 subjects by immunosequencing and related them to cytomegalovirus serostatus. Among some 400 genotyped donors of the cohort, an average of around 240,000 unique TCR beta nucleotide sequences was sequenced per donor, of which 15% to 20% were non-productive. The study aimed to test whether cataloging public T cell receptors could reveal signatures of past pathogen exposure. HLA typing included class I and class II loci at four-digit resolution. Of the 350 to 450 genotyped donors, 65% to 90% were placed in the genetic ancestry cluster associated with self-reported Caucasian donors. Beyond this particular receptor, the publication reports: Strong co-occurrence of HLA alleles, especially DR and DQ, made assigning TCR associations to individual alleles difficult. According to a later analysis, parvovirus B19, influenza, CMV and Epstein-Barr virus appeared linked to several top co-occurrence clusters. Broadly in line with IMGT annotations, most TCR beta V segments showed up in productive rearrangements about 87% or about 30% of the time in an earlier analysis of around 550 of the donors. The study listed 150 to 200 TCR beta chains as associated with cytomegalovirus. A later analysis found that TCR association rates varied across HLA loci, with DRB1 alleles showing the most associated TCRs and HLA-C alleles the fewest. Correlated functional status among segregating V segments might be attributable to linkage disequilibrium, but an unknown experimental factor could not be ruled out. A cluster of highly shared sequence variants was judged likely to be a technical artifact of the sequencing pipeline. This cohort had only TCR beta chains sequenced, and the lack of alpha or paired-chain data limited which features could be detected. Compared with the 666-donor mean, donors in an Asian-associated ancestry cluster had fewer N-insertions in productive TCRs, according to a later genetic analysis. Three of the identified cytomegalovirus-associated TCR beta chains were confirmed in vitro to be specific for cytomegalovirus antigens. Most CMV-associated TCR beta chains appeared to be HLA-restricted in a later analysis, and the HLA associations seemed to be driven largely by CMV exposure. The authors suggested that the approach could potentially be extended to other disease states and immunological phenotypes. The classifier was reported to diagnose cytomegalovirus status with high specificity and sensitivity in both the original and validation cohorts. In a later analysis, HLA-associated TCR beta chains showed more clonal expansion and lower generation probabilities than non-associated chains that were equally common. Roughly uniform sequencing depth across donors was assumed in presence/absence analyses, although this assumption may not hold. Because counts were too low, roughly 17 rarely observed V segments, including chromosome 9 orphons, were left out of the earlier analysis of roughly 600 of the donors. A later genetic analysis associated a missense DCLRE1C variant with V-gene and J-gene trimming of TCR beta chains, and an independent cohort replicated the association. At a false discovery rate of 0.05, a later analysis linked about 17,000 TCR beta sequences to specific HLA alleles. CMV serostatus was the only immune exposure information available for the cohort. Because some donors lacked HLA typing at each locus, the association tests relied only on the typed subset. A further reported finding was that TCR beta sequences accurately predicted the HLA-A and HLA-B alleles for most subjects in the first cohort. Most TCR sequences were seen in very few donors, while some public TCRs were found in many individuals. The 87-base-pair reads could not distinguish some IMGT-functional V segments, including TRBV6-2 and TRBV6-3, so those segments were excluded.

This clone was observed a handful of times. The target of this receptor is not known. No base quality information exists; no much larger clone differs at one position. In total, approximately 690 healthy bone marrow donors made up the cohort. Cohort members were all nominally healthy when sampled, although unrecorded immune exposures were likely present. The donor tested CMV seronegative and was one of the 352 seronegative cohort members. Each donor provided a peripheral blood sample, and peripheral blood mononuclear cells were used for TCR beta sequencing. Genomic DNA was extracted from the blood cell samples with the Qiagen DNeasy Blood Extraction Kit. Including cysteine and phenylalanine, the CDR3 has 13 amino acids. Only the CDR3 portion is preserved as DNA: 39 bases, with reading frame beginning at the first base. From the germline V gene, CDR1 is SNHLY and CDR2 is FYNNEI. Relative to germline, V is 3 bases shorter and J is 0 bases shorter, with 5 bases between their ends.

Libraries were constructed by the immunoSEQ multiplex PCR assay. For the multiplex PCR, a mixture combining 60 forward primers for TCR Vbeta segments and 13 reverse primers for TCR Jbeta segments was used. The CDR3 region of rearranged TCR beta genes was amplified from genomic DNA with a multiplex PCR assay. Amplified TCR beta libraries were sequenced as 87-base-pair reads on the Illumina HiSeq System. As for the authors' bioinformatics: A later analysis tallied tens of millions of unique TCR beta chains across the approximately 670 repertoires, and approximately 12 million of those chains were shared by two or more donors. To remove PCR and sequencing errors, raw reads were error-corrected and collapsed into unique sequences using a nearest-neighbor algorithm that merged closely related sequences. V, D and J gene segments were assigned by aligning CDR3 sequences to IMGT reference sequences. For a sequence to be retained, a match of at least six nucleotides to both a V gene segment and a J gene segment was required. A rearrangement counted as productive if the CDR3 had no stop codons and remained in frame with V and J, and every other rearrangement counted as non-productive. Following IMGT convention, CDR3 was defined as the stretch from the second conserved V-encoded cysteine up to the conserved J-encoded phenylalanine. The earlier analysis of about 640 of the donors excluded any sequence lacking an unambiguous match to a single V gene segment. An earlier analysis of 587 of the donors classified V segments as functional when productive rearrangements were above 56.7% and as segregating when the standard deviation between donors was above 5%. A statistical classification framework was built for diagnosing cytomegalovirus status from the catalog of TCR beta chain sequences. A later analysis assigned V and J genes by comparing TCR nucleotide sequences with IMGT/GENE-DB human TR gene sequences. In a later analysis, CDR3 sequences and most-parsimonious VDJ recombination scenarios were assigned using the TCRdist pipeline. A later analysis defined each TCR beta chain by its CDR3 amino acid sequence plus V-gene family, and excluded reads lacking a unique V-gene family. As a way to deal with suspected cross-contamination and a sequencing artifact, a later analysis dropped under 600 nucleotide sequences that were highly shared and had low generation probability. In a later analysis, a clonal expansion index was calculated for each public chain from normalized within-repertoire ranks of inferred template counts. A later analysis computed generation probabilities with a VDJ recombination model fitted to out-of-frame rearrangements, and checked the results against IGoR. In a later analysis, TCR-TCR, TCR-HLA and TCR-CMV co-occurrence was scored with hypergeometric tests, and a repertoire-size bias correction was applied to TCR pairs. In a later analysis, false discovery rates were estimated by permuting HLA or CMV assignments 20 times. In a later analysis, co-occurring TCRs were grouped using DBSCAN, with TCRdist sequence similarity added in when clustering inside HLA-allele-positive subsets. For co-occurrence clustering, repertoires with fewer than 30,000 or more than 120,000 public chains were excluded, along with five repertoires with anomalous nucleotide sharing. TCRdb retrieved this table from immuneACCESS and kept in-frame rearrangements only. Not all clones are present; in checked studies, unresolved V genes account for under half, and no reason is known for the remainder. V and J calls and clone size are copied from that table; D and trimming were computed from the DNA. Recorded for this sample are approximately 100,000 clones; around 80% of them occurred a single time. The ten largest make up 2% to 2.5% of the sample.

Sample: PBMCs. The origin of this receptor is a man in his forties in good health and CMV-seronegative. The chain links TRBV2 with TRBJ1-1, with the D gene call left open. The DNA is as follows: TGTGCCAGCAGTGACACTTTGAACACTGAAGCTTTCTTT. It translates as CASSDTLNTEAFF.